This T cell receptor (beta chain) was found in a study of blood T cell repertoires in COVID-19. Study information: The samples span acute and convalescent COVID-19 from the United States, Italy and Spain. PBMCs, B-cell-depleted T cells, or T cells were the source of the cDNA or gDNA that made up the material.

Authors' methods: From reference gene primer amplification, estimates of nucleated cell counts were derived. Clones were read by immunoSEQ multiplex PCR, and TCRdb kept only the in-frame ones, dropping some. The V and J calls and clone size come from that table; D and trimming were worked out from the DNA. The table lists 100,000 to 150,000 clones, around nine tenths of them singletons. The V gene's germline CDR1 is LGHNA and CDR2 YNFKEQ. With V trimmed by 1 base and J by 5 bases, 9 bases remained unmatched. The CDR3 loop spans 17 amino acids. The rearrangement links TRBV4-2 to TRBJ2-7, with 12 bases fitting TRBD1. Material for sequencing was peripheral blood. The clonotype was recovered from a man aged 50-60 years with active or convalescent COVID-19. CDR3 loop: CASSQVPSGTGGHEQYF. CDR3 coding DNA: TGTGCCAGCAGCCAAGTGCCCTCCGGGACAGGGGGCCACGAGCAGTACTTC.